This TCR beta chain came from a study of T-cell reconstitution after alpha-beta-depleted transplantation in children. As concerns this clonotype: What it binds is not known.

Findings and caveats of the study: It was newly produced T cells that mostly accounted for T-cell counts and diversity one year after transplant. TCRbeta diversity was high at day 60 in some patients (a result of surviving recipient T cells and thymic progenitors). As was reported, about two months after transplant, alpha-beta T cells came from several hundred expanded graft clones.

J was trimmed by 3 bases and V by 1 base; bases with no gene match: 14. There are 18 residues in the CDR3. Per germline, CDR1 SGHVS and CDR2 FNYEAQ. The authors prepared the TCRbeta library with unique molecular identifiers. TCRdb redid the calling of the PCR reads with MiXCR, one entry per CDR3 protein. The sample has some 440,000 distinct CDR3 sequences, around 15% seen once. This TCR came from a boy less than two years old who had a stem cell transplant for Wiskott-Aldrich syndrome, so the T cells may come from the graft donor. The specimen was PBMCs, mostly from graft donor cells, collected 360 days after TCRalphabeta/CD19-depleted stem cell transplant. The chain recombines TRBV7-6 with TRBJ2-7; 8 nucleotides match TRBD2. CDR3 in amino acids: CASSLVSSGPYPDYEQYF. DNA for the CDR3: TGTGCCAGCAGCTTAGTTTCTAGCGGGCCATATCCTGACTACGAGCAGTACTTC.